Each of the 27 T cell receptor beta chains below was sequenced from the same sample in a study of T-cell reconstitution after alpha-beta-depleted transplantation in children. Researchers prepared the TCRbeta library using unique molecular identifiers, the study reports. A single record per CDR3 protein comes from TCRdb applying MiXCR to the PCR reads. Of some 550,000 distinct CDR3 sequences listed, roughly 23% were seen once; the top ten hold 12% to 15%. The source material was PBMCs, mostly from graft donor cells, sampled 360 days after TCRalphabeta/CD19-depleted stem cell transplant. All receptors come from a boy under two years old who had a stem cell transplant for acute myeloid leukemia, so the T cells may come from the graft donor.

The genes are TRBV20-1 and TRBJ1-1; D is ambiguous. The V end was cut by 7 bases, the J end by 0 bases, with 15 bases between. Germline values: CDR1 DFQATT, CDR2 SNEGSKA (reference sequence). This CDR3 spans 14 amino acids. CDR3 loop: CSVQIRKVNTEAFF. CDR3 coding DNA: TGCAGTGTACAAATCCGGAAGGTGAACACTGAAGCTTTCTTT.

The gene calls are TRBV12-3 or TRBV12-4 and TRBJ1-5, with D uncertain. The CDR3 totals 14 residues. V dropped 5 bases and J dropped 1 base, with 9 bases sitting between them. This CDR3 reads CASSAIVSNQPQHF. The CDR3 DNA sequence: TGTGCCAGCAGTGCAATTGTAAGCAATCAGCCCCAGCATTTT.

The chain has TRBV15 and TRBJ2-7, with D possibly called TRBD1 or TRBD2 (5 bases each). CDR1 and CDR2 from the germline V gene are LNHNV and YYDKDF (reference sequence). The CDR3 is made up of 18 amino acids. V was trimmed by 6 bases and J by 3 bases, leaving 27 bases between them. The CDR3 sequence is CATSTSSLPGPLLYEQYF. The CDR3 coding sequence is TGTGCCACCAGTACTTCCTCACTACCGGGACCCCTCCTCTACGAGCAGTACTTC.

The rearrangement uses TRBV7-2 and TRBJ2-2; no clear D. The V end was cut by 2 bases, the J end by 0 bases, with 7 bases between. CDR3 size: 15 residues. Per germline, CDR1 SGHTA and CDR2 FQGNSA. The CDR3 coding sequence is TGTGCCAGCAGCTTAAGAAACGCGAACACCGGGGAGCTGTTTTTT. Its translation is CASSLRNANTGELFF.

This clonotype was detected once. The chain combines TRBV7-6 with TRBJ2-5, with D possibly TRBD2 on 5 matching bases. CDR1 is SGHVS, CDR2 FNYEAQ, per germline. The ends were cut back, 5 bases at V and 3 bases at J, with 19 bases in the middle. CDR3 size: 16 residues. CDR3 nucleotides: TGTGCCAGCAGCACCCAACAGCGGCCAGGCGAAGAGACCCAGTACTTC. Protein: CASSTQQRPGEETQYF.

This clonotype has at least ten counts. The rearrangement uses TRBV5-6 and TRBJ2-7; 8 nucleotides align to TRBD1. The V gene's germline CDR1 is SGHDT and CDR2 YYEEEE. The CDR3 is made up of 14 amino acids. V was pared by 4 bases and J by 5 bases, with 8 bases of the junction left unmatched. CDR3 sequence (DNA): TGTGCCAGCAGCCGTGAGGACAGGGAGCACGAGCAGTACTTC. Encoded protein: CASSREDREHEQYF.

This clonotype was seen repeatedly, ten times or more. V gene TRBV10-3 combines with J gene TRBJ1-3, with D possibly matching TRBD1 (6 bases). This CDR3 region has 13 residues. Germline CDR1 ENHRY, CDR2 SYGVKD. V was trimmed by 7 bases and J by 3 bases, leaving 10 bases between them. The CDR3 is CAITPDSGNTIYF. The CDR3 DNA reads TGTGCCATCACCCCGGACAGTGGAAACACCATATATTTT.

V usage is TRBV6-5 and J usage is TRBJ1-1, with D maybe TRBD1 (6 bases). Trimming removed 6 bases at V and 0 bases at J, with 17 bases between. Germline values: CDR1 MNHEY, CDR2 SVGAGI. The CDR3 loop spans 16 amino acids. The CDR3 protein is CASSYGRGLMNTEAFF. Here the CDR3 DNA reads TGTGCCAGCAGCTACGGCAGGGGACTAATGAACACTGAAGCTTTCTTT.

At least ten counts were recorded for this clonotype. The rearrangement uses TRBV4-2 and TRBJ1-5; D is ambiguous. The CDR3 contains 16 residues. V was pared by 0 bases and J by 5 bases, with 14 bases between. Germline CDR1 is LGHNA and CDR2 is YNFKEQ. The CDR3 region has the DNA TGTGCCAGCAGCCAAGACAGTGAGGAGGTCTATCAGCCCCAGCATTTT. It codes for CASSQDSEEVYQPQHF.

The chain employs TRBV12-3 or TRBV12-4 and TRBJ2-2, with D possibly being TRBD1 or TRBD2 (6 bases each). This CDR3 is 19 amino acids long. The V end was cut by 4 bases, the J end by 4 bases, with 25 bases between. CDR3 sequence reads: CASSSLGGRSGLFTGELFF. The CDR3 coding sequence is TGTGCCAGCAGTTCTTTAGGGGGGAGATCTGGACTATTCACCGGGGAGCTGTTTTTT.

The sample holds a few counts of this clonotype. V usage is TRBV20-1 and J usage is TRBJ2-7; D remains ambiguous. Between the trimmed V and J ends, which lost 1 base and 2 bases, there was a span of 9 bases. This CDR3 is built from 13 residues. Germline V lookup: CDR1 DFQATT, CDR2 SNEGSKA (reference sequence). The CDR3 nucleotides are TGCAGTGCTAGAGGGCTAGGGACCTACGAGCAGTACGTC. Amino acids: CSARGLGTYEQYV.

This clonotype was observed at least ten times. The chain combines TRBV20-1 with TRBJ2-5; perhaps TRBD2 as D (5 bases). Trimming removed 6 bases from V and 0 bases from J, with 8 bases in between. Germline CDR1 and CDR2: DFQATT and SNEGSKA (reference sequence). The CDR3 has 12 residues. The CDR3 DNA follows: TGCAGTGCCAAGACTAACCAAGAGACCCAGTACTTC. Translated: CSAKTNQETQYF.

This clonotype came up many times. The chain employs TRBV5-4 and TRBJ2-7; 7 bases line up with TRBD1. The ends lost 6 bases at V and 2 bases at J; junction bases unmatched: 5. CDR3 length: 13 residues. CDR1 is SGHNT and CDR2 is YYREEE in the germline V gene (reference sequence). CDR3 amino acids: CASTRQGPYEQYF. For the CDR3, the DNA is TGTGCCAGCACCCGACAGGGACCCTACGAGCAGTACTTC.

This clonotype has only a few counts. The J gene is TRBJ2-7, the V gene TRBV10-3, with D perhaps TRBD1 (5 bases). Germline V gives CDR1 ENHRY, CDR2 SYGVKD. V shed 2 bases and J shed 7 bases, with 9 bases lying between them. The CDR3 contains 12 residues. Written as DNA, the CDR3 is TGTGCCATCAGTGAGCCCTCAGGGGAGCAGTACGTC. Translated, it gives CAISEPSGEQYV.

This clonotype was seen only a few times. The J gene is TRBJ2-3, the V gene TRBV29-1; the match to TRBD1 covers 9 bases. The V segment lost 7 bases and the J segment 1 base; nucleotides outside the gene matches: 9. There are 15 residues in the CDR3. Germline assignment: CDR1 SQVTM and CDR2 ANQGSEA. Here the CDR3 reads CSGYNRGQGTDTQYF. Written as DNA, the CDR3 is TGCAGCGGGTATAACAGGGGGCAAGGCACAGATACGCAGTATTTT.

A few counts support this clonotype. The CDR3 region has the DNA TGTGCCATCAGTGACTATGATCCGGCGCGAAATGAGCAGTTCTTC. Translation gives CAISDYDPARNEQFF. The chain combines TRBV10-3 with TRBJ2-1; no clear D gene. V gave up 3 bases and J gave up 7 bases, with 16 bases separating them. The CDR3 extends over 15 amino acids. Germline V lookup: CDR1 ENHRY, CDR2 SYGVKD.

This chain joins TRBV15 and TRBJ1-4, with D unresolved. Germline assignment: CDR1 LNHNV and CDR2 YYDKDF (reference sequence). The CDR3 runs 15 residues. V dropped 5 bases and J dropped 0 bases, with 10 bases sitting between them. The CDR3 DNA is TGTGCCACCAGCTTCCGAAGGTCAACTAATGAAAAACTGTTTTTT. As protein: CATSFRRSTNEKLFF.

Only a few counts were recorded for this clonotype. The genes are TRBV25-1 and TRBJ1-1, with no clear D. Between the trimmed V and J ends, which lost 2 bases and 0 bases, there was a span of 7 bases. The length of the CDR3 is 14 residues. Germline V lookup: CDR1 MGHDK, CDR2 SYGVNS. The chain's CDR3 is CASSEDILNTEAFF. CDR3 coding DNA: TGTGCCAGCAGTGAAGACATATTGAACACTGAAGCTTTCTTT.

The chain joins TRBV5-5 to TRBJ2-1; D is ambiguous. Germline V gives CDR1 SGHKS, CDR2 YYEKEE (reference sequence). The CDR3 extends over 14 amino acids. With 0 bases removed from V and 10 bases from J, the gap between germline ends came to 14 bases. CDR3 amino acids: CASSLASSLEEQFF. CDR3 coding DNA: TGTGCCAGCAGCTTGGCCAGTAGCCTGGAGGAGCAGTTCTTC.

This clonotype was seen a handful of times. The V and J genes are TRBV12-3 or TRBV12-4 and TRBJ2-3; TRBD2 agrees at 12 bases. Trimming cost V 3 bases and J 7 bases; bases outside gene matches: 8. This CDR3 contains 16 residues. CDR3: CASSFGLAGRFNTQYF. The DNA of the CDR3 is TGTGCCAGCAGTTTCGGACTAGCGGGGAGATTTAATACGCAGTATTTT.

The DNA of the CDR3 is TGTGCCGAAGCGAAATATAGCACAGATACGCAGTATTTT. Translation gives CAEAKYSTDTQYF. The chain couples TRBV21-1 to TRBJ2-3. TRBV21-1 is noted as a pseudogene. The CDR3 contains 13 residues.

The chain joins TRBV13 to TRBJ2-1; D unresolved. V was trimmed by 7 bases and J by 6 bases, leaving 16 bases between them. This CDR3 is built from 14 residues. From germline, CDR1 is PRHDT and CDR2 FYEKMQ (reference sequence). The CDR3: CASTSLGALNEQFF. CDR3 nucleotide sequence: TGTGCCAGCACCTCGCTTGGCGCGCTCAATGAGCAGTTCTTC. Full variable domain (remainder filled in from reference TRBV13 and TRBJ2-1): AAGVIQSPRHLIKEKRETATLKCYPIPRHDTVYWYQQGPGQDPQFLISFYEKMQSDKGSIPDRFSAQQFSDYHSELNMSSLELGDSALYFCASTSLGALNEQFFGPGTRLTVL.

In its sample, this clonotype was seen a few times. The gene calls are TRBV29-1 and TRBJ1-3, with 7 bases aligning to TRBD1. The CDR3 contains 14 residues. Germline V gives CDR1 SQVTM, CDR2 ANQGSEA. V was clipped by 7 bases and J by 0 bases; unmatched bases: 6. This CDR3 is CSATRTGSGNTIYF. Written as DNA, the CDR3 is TGCAGCGCTACCCGGACAGGCTCTGGAAACACCATATATTTT.

The table lists this clonotype with many counts. CDR3 region: CSALVGGEQFF. The DNA for the CDR3 is TGCAGTGCTCTAGTTGGAGGTGAGCAGTTCTTC. The V call is TRBV20-1, the J call TRBJ2-1; D is perhaps TRBD2 (5 bases). CDR3 length equals 11 residues. Germline V gene data show CDR1 as DFQATT and CDR2 as SNEGSKA (reference sequence). The germline V and J ends were trimmed by 5 bases and 9 bases, with 11 bases remaining between them.

This clonotype has ten or more counts. The rearrangement links TRBV12-3 or TRBV12-4 to TRBJ2-7; maybe TRBD2 (6 bases). Trimming removed 1 base at V and 3 bases at J, with 16 bases between. CDR3 length: 16 residues. CDR3 nucleotides: TGTGCCAGCAGTTTAGGACTAGGTGCAGGGAGCTACGAGCAGTACTTC. Its translation: CASSLGLGAGSYEQYF.

The chain links TRBV9 to TRBJ2-1, with D tentatively TRBD2 (6 bases). V was cut by 3 bases and J by 0 bases, with 10 bases left in between. CDR3 size: 15 residues. The germline V gene has CDR1 SGDLS and CDR2 YYNGEE. The CDR3 region has the DNA TGTGCCAGCAGCGCATTTAGCGGCTCCTACAATGAGCAGTTCTTC. It translates to CASSAFSGSYNEQFF.

The chain has TRBV6-5 and TRBJ1-2; the D gene is possibly TRBD1 (5 bases). From germline, CDR1 is MNHEY and CDR2 SVGAGI. This CDR3 contains 15 residues. V dropped 2 bases and J dropped 3 bases, with 13 bases sitting between them. CDR3 sequence: CASSYAGVGDYGYTF. The CDR3 bases are TGTGCCAGCAGTTACGCGGGGGTGGGGGACTATGGCTACACCTTC.